This entry lists 19 T cell receptor beta chains sequenced from one sample in a study of blood T cell repertoires in COVID-19. Clones were sequenced by immunoSEQ multiplex PCR, and TCRdb holds only the in-frame ones, with some missing. The repertoire holds approximately 300,000 clones, with 86% as singletons. The material sequenced was PBMCs or T cells enriched from blood (not recorded which). The receptor set was obtained from a man aged 25 to 40 who had recovered from COVID-19.

This clone was recorded once. The chain recombines TRBV7-9 with TRBJ1-1; D not certain. The V end lost 5 bases, the J end lost 2 bases, and 15 bases lay between the germline ends. The germline CDR1 and CDR2 sequences are SEHNR and FQNEAQ (reference sequence). This CDR3 comprises 15 residues. The CDR3 sequence is CASSLGSGPNTEAFF. The CDR3 DNA reads TGTGCCAGCAGCCTGGGCTCCGGCCCTAACACTGAAGCTTTCTTT.

The rearrangement uses TRBV7-9 and TRBJ2-1, with TRBD2 as a possible D gene (6 bases). CDR1 and CDR2 (germline): SEHNR, FQNEAQ (reference sequence). V gave up 5 bases and J gave up 2 bases, with 19 bases separating them. The CDR3 loop spans 17 amino acids. CDR3: CASSPPEGRFAYNEQFF. DNA of the CDR3: TGTGCCAGCAGCCCCCCGGAGGGGCGGTTCGCCTACAATGAGCAGTTCTTC.

This chain joins TRBV6-5 and TRBJ1-5; 7 bases map to TRBD1. After removal of 4 bases from V and 5 bases from J, the junction contained 11 bases not matched to a gene. The CDR3 extends over 16 amino acids. The germline CDR1 and CDR2 sequences are MNHEY and SVGAGI. Here the CDR3 DNA reads TGTGCCAGCAGTTCCCTGAGGGCAGGGGGAGATCAGCCCCAGCATTTT. Protein product: CASSSLRAGGDQPQHF.

The CDR3 spells CASSLVQGLSGYTF. CDR3 bases: TGTGCCAGCAGCTTAGTACAGGGGCTTAGTGGCTACACCTTC. The chain joins TRBV7-9 to TRBJ1-2, with 7 nucleotides matching TRBD1. The germline gives CDR1 SEHNR, CDR2 FQNEAQ (reference sequence). The CDR3 totals 14 residues. The J segment lost 7 bases and the V segment lost 1 base, leaving 6 bases of the junction unmatched.

The CDR3 DNA reads as TGTGCCAGCAGTTACTCTAGCGGGGGGACCAAAAACATTCAGTACTTC. This encodes CASSYSSGGTKNIQYF. The rearrangement joins TRBV6-2 or TRBV6-3 to TRBJ2-4, with TRBD2 identical over 10 bases. Germline CDR1 reads MNHEY; CDR2 reads SVGEGT. The CDR3 spans 16 residues. Trimming took 0 bases from V and 2 from J; bases not matched to a gene: 1.

The chain links TRBV6-5 to TRBJ2-7, with D possibly matching TRBD1 (5 bases). Trimming stripped 6 bases from V and 6 bases from J, with 15 bases between. CDR3 length equals 13 residues. Germline V lookup: CDR1 MNHEY, CDR2 SVGAGI. In DNA form, the CDR3 reads TGTGCCAGCAGAGGTGGGGCAGGGTCCGAGCAGTACTTC. Translating it yields CASRGGAGSEQYF.

V gene TRBV6-5 combines with J gene TRBJ1-4; no clear D gene. V was shortened by 4 bases and J by 7 bases, with 13 bases between the two germline ends. Germline-derived CDR1 and CDR2 are MNHEY and SVGAGI. The CDR3 length is 14 residues. The CDR3 loop reads CASSSPRQVEKLFF. The CDR3, as DNA: TGTGCCAGCAGTTCTCCCCGGCAGGTTGAAAAACTGTTTTTT.

Only one count was recorded for this clone. The chain uses TRBV5-1 and TRBJ2-5; 11 bases fit TRBD2. This CDR3 has 16 residues. The ends lost 2 bases at V and 1 base at J; junction bases unmatched: 4. Germline CDR1 is SGHRS and CDR2 is YFSETQ. The CDR3 nucleotides are TGCGCCAGCAGCTTTCGACTAGCGGGGTCCCAAGAGACCCAGTACTTC. This gives the protein CASSFRLAGSQETQYF.

This chain links TRBV5-4 with TRBJ1-2, with D possibly being TRBD1 (5 bases). The germline CDR1 and CDR2 sequences are SGHNT and YYREEE (reference sequence). V dropped 4 bases and J dropped 3 bases, with 19 bases sitting between them. This CDR3 region has 16 residues. The CDR3 loop reads CASSPRSGQKDYGYTF. In DNA, the CDR3 is TGTGCCAGCAGCCCCCGCTCAGGACAAAAAGACTATGGCTACACCTTC.

This chain links TRBV6-4 with TRBJ1-2; no reliable D call. The germline CDR1 and CDR2 sequences are MRHNA and SNTAGT. The CDR3 sequence is 13 residues long. Trimming pared 5 bases from V and 6 bases from J, leaving 13 bases between. Written as DNA, the CDR3 is TGTGCCAGCAGTCATCGGGATGGGGATGGCTACACCTTC. It specifies CASSHRDGDGYTF.

This chain connects TRBV7-9 to TRBJ1-1; 7 bases match TRBD1. The germline V gene has CDR1 SEHNR and CDR2 FQNEAQ (reference sequence). CDR3 length: 14 residues. V shed 4 bases, J shed 11 bases, and the junction held 13 bases outside the gene matches. CDR3 in DNA: TGTGCCAGCAGCTGGACAGGCGCGGGTAATGTCGCTTTCTTT. Translation: CASSWTGAGNVAFF.

This sequence joins TRBV28 and TRBJ1-1; possible D gene TRBD1, 5 bases. Germline V gene sequence: CDR1 MDHEN, CDR2 SYDVKM. V lost 2 bases and J lost 4, with 11 bases in between. This CDR3 region has 14 residues. CDR3 amino acids: CASSLQGPVTEAFF. The CDR3 DNA reads TGTGCCAGCAGTTTACAGGGTCCGGTCACTGAAGCTTTCTTT.

This sequence joins TRBV19 and TRBJ1-2; D not resolved. Germline-derived CDR1 and CDR2 are LNHDA and SQIVND (reference sequence). The CDR3 consists of 13 residues. The ends were cut back, 3 bases at V and 7 bases at J, with 12 bases in the middle. The CDR3 loop is CASSIIGLGGYTF. In DNA, the CDR3 is TGTGCCAGTAGTATCATCGGGTTGGGTGGCTACACCTTC.

The gene calls are TRBV7-6 and TRBJ2-3; 9 bases line up with TRBD2. The CDR3 length is 15 residues. With V trimmed by 4 bases and J by 5 bases, 7 bases remained unmatched. CDR1 is SGHVS, CDR2 FNYEAQ, per germline. CDR3 protein: CASSSQKAGGDTQYF. The CDR3 coding sequence is TGTGCCAGCAGCTCCCAGAAAGCGGGGGGAGATACGCAGTATTTT.

The chain couples TRBV27 to TRBJ2-1, with 8 positions matching TRBD2. CDR1 is MNHEY, CDR2 SMNVEV, per germline (reference sequence). V was clipped by 1 base and J by 1 base; unmatched bases: 6. The CDR3 consists of 17 residues. CDR3 loop: CASSLWVSGISYNEQFF. Here the CDR3 DNA reads TGTGCCAGCAGTTTATGGGTTAGCGGGATTTCCTACAATGAGCAGTTCTTC.

The chain links TRBV28 to TRBJ1-1; 11 bases are a match to TRBD1. The germline V gene has CDR1 MDHEN and CDR2 SYDVKM. The CDR3 length is 14 residues. Losses at the gene ends were 6 bases for V and 13 bases for J; bases not matched to a gene: 13. In DNA form, the CDR3 reads TGTGCCAGCAGCCCACTAGCTGGACAGGGGGCTGTTTTCTTT. Amino acid sequence: CASSPLAGQGAVFF.

The rearrangement joins TRBV11-1 to TRBJ2-7; D unclear. The V end lost 6 bases, the J end lost 0 bases, and 12 bases lay between the germline ends. This CDR3 spans 14 amino acids. The germline V gene has CDR1 SGHAT and CDR2 FQDESV (reference sequence). CDR3 in amino acids: CASRAPDTSYEQYF. In nucleotides, the CDR3 is TGTGCCAGCAGGGCTCCCGATACCTCCTACGAGCAGTACTTC.

This rearrangement joins TRBV11-2 to TRBJ2-5; 15 bases match TRBD2. The germline gives CDR1 SGHAT, CDR2 FQNNGV. This CDR3 contains 16 residues. J lost 4 bases, V lost 4 bases, and 4 bases had no gene match. As DNA, the CDR3 is TGTGCCAGCAGCTCCGGGGGACTAGCGGGGGGAGAGACCCAGTACTTC. It encodes CASSSGGLAGGETQYF.

The V call is TRBV4-1, the J call TRBJ2-3; TRBD2 matches 12 bases. The CDR3 runs 17 residues. CDR1 is MGHRA, CDR2 YSYEKL, per germline. The trim removed 2 bases at V and 4 bases at J, leaving 7 bases unmatched. The chain's CDR3 is CASSQTRLAGAPDTQYF. The CDR3 nucleotides read TGCGCCAGCAGCCAAACGAGACTAGCGGGAGCACCAGATACGCAGTATTTT.